This T cell receptor (beta chain) was sequenced in a study of PD-1 blockade in mismatch repair-deficient tumors. With respect to this clone: Its antigen remains unknown.

The study, taken as a whole, reports: Rapid post-treatment expansion, then contraction, generally preceding radiologic response, marked tumor-resident clones.

Generated by immunoSEQ multiplex PCR, the TCRdb table keeps only in-frame clones and is missing some. The sample records about 68,000 clones, around 80% being singletons. Germline V gives CDR1 SEHNR, CDR2 FQNEAQ (reference sequence). This CDR3 has 16 residues. The germline V and J ends were trimmed by 1 base and 0 bases, with 9 bases remaining between them. The chain combines TRBV7-9 with TRBJ2-2; D possibly corresponds to TRBD2 (6 bases). The receptor comes from an adult with mismatch repair-deficient cancer. The sequencing used peripheral blood, collected 2 weeks after starting pembrolizumab. The CDR3 nucleotides read TGTGCCAGCAGCTTAGGGCCGGGAGCGAACACCGGGGAGCTGTTTTTT. Its protein product is CASSLGPGANTGELFF.